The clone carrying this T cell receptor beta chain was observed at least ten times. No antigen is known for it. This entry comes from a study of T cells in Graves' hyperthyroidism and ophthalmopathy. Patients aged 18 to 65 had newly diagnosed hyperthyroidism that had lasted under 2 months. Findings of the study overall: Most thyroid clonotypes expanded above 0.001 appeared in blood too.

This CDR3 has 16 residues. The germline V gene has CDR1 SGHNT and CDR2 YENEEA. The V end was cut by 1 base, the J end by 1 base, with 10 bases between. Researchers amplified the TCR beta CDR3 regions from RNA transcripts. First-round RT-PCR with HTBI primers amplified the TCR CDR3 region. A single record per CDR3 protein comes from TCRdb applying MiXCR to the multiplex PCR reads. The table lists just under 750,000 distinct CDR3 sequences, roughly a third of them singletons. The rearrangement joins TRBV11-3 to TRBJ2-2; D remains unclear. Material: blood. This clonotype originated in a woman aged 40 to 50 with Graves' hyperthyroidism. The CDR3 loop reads CASSLVRTVNTGELFF. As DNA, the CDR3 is TGTGCCAGCAGCTTAGTCCGTACCGTGAACACCGGGGAGCTGTTTTTT.